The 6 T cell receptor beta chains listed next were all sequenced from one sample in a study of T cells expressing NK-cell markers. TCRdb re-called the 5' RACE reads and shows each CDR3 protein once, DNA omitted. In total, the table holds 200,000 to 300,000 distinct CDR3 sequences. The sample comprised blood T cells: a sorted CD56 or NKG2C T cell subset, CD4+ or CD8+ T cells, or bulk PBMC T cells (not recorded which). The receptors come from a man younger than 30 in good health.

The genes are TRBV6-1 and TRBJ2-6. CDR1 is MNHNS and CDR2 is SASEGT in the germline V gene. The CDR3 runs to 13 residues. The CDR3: CASRVLLANVLTF.

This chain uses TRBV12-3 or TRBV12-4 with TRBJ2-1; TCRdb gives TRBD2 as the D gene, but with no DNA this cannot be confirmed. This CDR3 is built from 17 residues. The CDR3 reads CASKTTTGTSGRYEQFF.

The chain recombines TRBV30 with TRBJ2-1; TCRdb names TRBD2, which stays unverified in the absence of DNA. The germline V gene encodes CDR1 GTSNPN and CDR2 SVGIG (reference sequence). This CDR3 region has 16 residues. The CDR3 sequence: CAWSSPGTSGRNEQFF.

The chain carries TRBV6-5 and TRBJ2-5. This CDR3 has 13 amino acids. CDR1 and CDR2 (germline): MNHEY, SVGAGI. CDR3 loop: CASSNSYQETQYF.

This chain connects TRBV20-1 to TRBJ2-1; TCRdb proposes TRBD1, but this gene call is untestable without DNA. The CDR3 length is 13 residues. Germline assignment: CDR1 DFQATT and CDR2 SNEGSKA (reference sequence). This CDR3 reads CSATGGTYNEQFF.

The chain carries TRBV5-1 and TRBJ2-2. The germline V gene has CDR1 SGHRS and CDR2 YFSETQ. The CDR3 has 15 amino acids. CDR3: CASSKPGPNTGELFF.